The clone carrying this T cell receptor (beta chain) has a count of ten or more. The data were obtained in a study of T cells after yellow fever vaccination. In germline, CDR1 is SGHDT, CDR2 YYEEEE. The CDR3 has 13 amino acids. V was pared by 1 base and J by 8 bases, with 3 bases of the junction left unmatched. Using its own MiXCR run on the 5' RACE reads, TCRdb lists one record per CDR3 protein. Among approximately 350,000 distinct CDR3 sequences, around 10% were seen once, and the ten largest hold roughly 18%. The J gene is TRBJ2-1, the V gene TRBV5-6; TRBD2 aligns across 7 bases. This receptor was taken from a man between 18 and 29 years old who received the YFV17D yellow fever vaccine. This specimen consisted of PBMCs, obtained on the day of the first yellow fever vaccination. DNA of the CDR3: TGTGCCAGCAGCTTGATACGGGGGGATGAGCAGTTCTTC. It translates to CASSLIRGDEQFF.